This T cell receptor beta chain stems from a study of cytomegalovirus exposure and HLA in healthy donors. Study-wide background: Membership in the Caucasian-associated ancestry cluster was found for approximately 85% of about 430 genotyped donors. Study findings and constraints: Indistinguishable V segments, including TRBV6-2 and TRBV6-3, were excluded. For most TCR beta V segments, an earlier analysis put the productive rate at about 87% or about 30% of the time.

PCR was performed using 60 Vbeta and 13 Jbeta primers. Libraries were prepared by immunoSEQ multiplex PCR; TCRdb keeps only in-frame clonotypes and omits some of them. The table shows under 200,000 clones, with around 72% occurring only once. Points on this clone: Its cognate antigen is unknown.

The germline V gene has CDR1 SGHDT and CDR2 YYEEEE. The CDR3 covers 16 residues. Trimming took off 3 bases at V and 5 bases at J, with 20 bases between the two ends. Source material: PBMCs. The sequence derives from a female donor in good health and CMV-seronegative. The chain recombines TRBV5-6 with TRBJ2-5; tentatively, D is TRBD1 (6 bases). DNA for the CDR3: TGTGCCAGCAGCTCGGACCTCCAGGGGTCAGGGGAGACCCAGTACTTC. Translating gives CASSSDLQGSGETQYF.